The 27 T cell receptor beta chains below were found in one sample sequenced in a study of regulatory T cells in long-lasting Graves disease. Time point meaning: newly diagnosed GD, antithyroid drugs for less than 3 months. Scientists built the TCR library using RNA that was extracted from PBMCs. Building of the TCR beta libraries involved iRepertoire HTBI primers and Arm-PCR of CDR3 regions. Using its own MiXCR run on the multiplex PCR reads, TCRdb lists one record per CDR3 protein. The sample contains a few hundred thousand distinct CDR3 sequences, approximately 10% of which appear only once. This sample was shared with a second study, whose subject was T cells in Graves' hyperthyroidism and ophthalmopathy.

The input for sequencing was peripheral blood mononuclear cells (PBMCs), taken at new diagnosis, from a patient treated with antithyroid drugs. Receptors were obtained from a woman aged 18-30 years with Graves disease.

This clonotype was counted only a few times. This chain links TRBV4-1 with TRBJ2-2; 10 bases are shared with TRBD1. The CDR3 is 18 residues long. The J segment lost 4 bases and the V segment lost 6 bases, leaving 14 bases of the junction unmatched. Germline lookup yields CDR1 MGHRA and CDR2 YSYEKL. CDR3 region: CASRGQRDRGYGTGELFF. DNA of the CDR3: TGCGCCAGCAGGGGACAGAGGGACAGGGGCTATGGCACCGGGGAGCTGTTTTTT.

This clonotype showed up just a few times. The chain is built from TRBV29-1 and TRBJ1-1; D not resolved. CDR3 length: 14 residues. Germline loops: CDR1 SQVTM, CDR2 ANQGSEA. The V and J ends lost 2 bases and 2 bases respectively, with 12 bases between them. The CDR3 DNA follows: TGCAGCGTTGAACACTATAGAATTAACACTGAAGCTTTCTTT. This translates into CSVEHYRINTEAFF.

This clonotype appeared many times. The chain combines TRBV18 with TRBJ1-4; D is uncertain. Per the germline V gene, CDR1 is KGHSH and CDR2 is LQKENI. Deletions cut 0 bases from V and 3 bases from J, with 5 bases between. This CDR3 region has 14 residues. The CDR3 coding sequence is TGTGCCAGCTCACCACCGCGAGCTAATGAAAAACTGTTTTTT. Protein: CASSPPRANEKLFF.

This clonotype was detected only a few times. In DNA form, the CDR3 reads TGTGCCAGCAGCCAAGAGAGTCGAGGGAGAGGCTACACCTTC. Amino acid sequence: CASSQESRGRGYTF. V and J are TRBV3-1 and TRBJ1-2; D gene unclear. The CDR3 consists of 14 residues. Germline V gives CDR1 LGHDT, CDR2 YNNKEL (reference sequence). V shed 0 bases and J shed 8 bases, with 13 bases lying between them.

This clonotype was counted at least ten times. The V call is TRBV7-9, the J call TRBJ2-1; no clear D gene. Trimming removed 11 bases from V and 5 bases from J, with 13 bases in between. The germline V gene encodes CDR1 SEHNR and CDR2 FQNEAQ (reference sequence). The CDR3 length is 12 residues. This chain's CDR3 is CAGQRLNNEQFF. The DNA for the CDR3 is TGTGCCGGCCAAAGGCTAAACAATGAGCAGTTCTTC.

This clonotype was seen a few times. The rearrangement joins TRBV28 to TRBJ2-1, with D tentatively TRBD1 or TRBD2 (6 bases each). Germline V gene data show CDR1 as MDHEN and CDR2 as SYDVKM. V was clipped by 2 bases and J by 5 bases, with 16 bases between them. The CDR3 sequence is 16 residues long. The CDR3 region is CASSLGRGVGNNEQFF. The CDR3 nucleotides are TGTGCCAGCAGTTTAGGTAGGGGGGTAGGGAACAATGAGCAGTTCTTC.

This clonotype was seen just once. This may be a read error: a much more frequent sequence differs by one nucleotide. The rearrangement links TRBV11-1 to TRBJ2-2; 7 bases are shared with TRBD2. CDR1 and CDR2 (germline): SGHAT, FQDESV (reference sequence). This CDR3 is built from 17 residues. The CDR3 region is CASSEDIGGGYTGELSF. CDR3 bases: TGTGCCAGCAGTGAGGATATCGGCGGGGGTTACACCGGGGAGCTGTCTTTT. Complete variable domain (other parts from reference TRBV11-1 and TRBJ2-2): EAEVAQSPRYKITEKSQAVAFWCDPISGHATLYWYRQILGQGPELLVQFQDESVVDDSQLPKDRFSAERLKGVDSTLKIQPAELGDSAMYLCASSEDIGGGYTGELSFGEGSRLTVL.

In its sample, this clonotype was seen many times. The rearrangement joins TRBV12-3 or TRBV12-4 to TRBJ2-7; D uncertain. V was shortened by 1 base and J by 3 bases, with 7 bases between the two germline ends. The CDR3 sequence is 13 residues long. The CDR3 DNA reads TGTGCCAGCAGTTTAGGGGCTGGCTACGAGCAGTACGTC. Its protein is CASSLGAGYEQYV.

The genes are TRBV11-1 and TRBJ2-1; TRBD1 matches at 8 bases. V was clipped by 5 bases and J by 4 bases; unmatched bases: 4. Germline lookup yields CDR1 SGHAT and CDR2 FQDESV (reference sequence). CDR3 length equals 14 residues. The CDR3 nucleotides read TGTGCCAGCAGCCTCCGGGACAGGTACAATGAGCAGTTCTTC. Translating gives CASSLRDRYNEQFF.

This clonotype appeared many times. The V gene is TRBV7-3, the J gene TRBJ2-2; possible D gene TRBD1, 5 bases. CDR3 length equals 15 residues. The germline CDR1 and CDR2 sequences are SGHTA and FQGTGA. V lost 0 bases and J 6 bases, leaving 11 bases between the germline ends. CDR3 amino acids: CASSLTPQGSGELFF. The CDR3 coding sequence is TGTGCCAGCAGCTTAACGCCCCAGGGATCCGGGGAGCTGTTTTTT. Based on the CDR3 plus reference TRBV7-3 and TRBJ2-2, the full variable domain is GAGVSQTPSNKVTEKGKYVELRCDPISGHTALYWYRQSLGQGPEFLIYFQGTGAADDSGLPNDRFFAVRPEGSVSTLKIQRTERGDSAVYLCASSLTPQGSGELFFGEGSRLTVL.

The rearrangement links TRBV12-3 or TRBV12-4 to TRBJ2-2, with D unclear. The CDR3 covers 14 residues. Trimming cost V 2 bases and J 6 bases, with 10 bases left between them. The CDR3 loop reads CASSLSLMPGELFF. The CDR3 DNA follows: TGTGCCAGCAGTTTATCTTTGATGCCCGGGGAGCTGTTTTTT.

Comment on this clonotype: A read error may be the cause here, since a much bigger clone is one base away. The V and J genes are TRBV5-1 and TRBJ2-1; the D call may be TRBD1 or TRBD2 (5 bases each). Germline assignment: CDR1 SGHRS and CDR2 YFSETQ. The CDR3 is 15 amino acids. The CDR3 loop reads CASSPGDPFYNKQFF. CDR3 nucleotide sequence: TGCGCCAGCAGCCCCGGGGACCCATTCTACAATAAGCAGTTCTTC.

The chain carries TRBV20-1 and TRBJ1-5, with D unclear. V lost 6 bases and J lost 5, with 14 bases in between. This CDR3 is 13 amino acids long. The germline gives CDR1 DFQATT, CDR2 SNEGSKA (reference sequence). CDR3 DNA sequence: TGCAGTGCCGCACGGGGTGGAGATCAGCCCCAGCATTTT. This translates into CSAARGGDQPQHF.

The chain has TRBV6-2 or TRBV6-3 and TRBJ2-1, with D tentatively TRBD1 (6 bases). The V end lost 10 bases, the J end lost 3 bases, and 10 bases lay between the germline ends. The CDR3 spans 12 residues. Germline V gene sequence: CDR1 MNHEY, CDR2 SVGEGT. The CDR3 DNA follows: TGTGCCACCCAGACAGGCTACAATGAGCAGTTCTTC. Translating gives CATQTGYNEQFF.

The rearrangement joins TRBV20-1 to TRBJ2-2, with a possible D match to TRBD1 (6 bases). The CDR3 runs 17 residues. In germline, CDR1 is DFQATT, CDR2 SNEGSKA (reference sequence). The ends were cut back, 3 bases at V and 6 bases at J, with 23 bases in the middle. This CDR3 is CSASSPLTGRQAGELFF. CDR3 DNA: TGCAGTGCTAGTTCCCCTCTAACAGGGCGGCAGGCCGGGGAGCTGTTTTTT.

The chain links TRBV10-3 to TRBJ2-1; D call uncertain. V gave up 3 bases and J gave up 4 bases, with 4 bases separating them. Germline CDR1 is ENHRY and CDR2 is SYGVKD. The CDR3 spans 12 residues. The DNA of the CDR3 is TGTGCCATCAGTGAACAGTACAATGAGCAGTTCTTC. Translating it yields CAISEQYNEQFF.

This clonotype has only a few counts. The chain links TRBV18 to TRBJ1-1, with D perhaps TRBD1 (5 bases). The CDR3 spans 13 residues. Looked up from germline, CDR1 is KGHSH and CDR2 is LQKENI. The V end was cut by 6 bases, the J end by 2 bases, with 10 bases between. CDR3 protein: CASSDGGNTEAFF. Written as DNA, the CDR3 is TGTGCCAGCTCGGACGGGGGTAACACTGAAGCTTTCTTT.

The rearrangement uses TRBV11-2 and TRBJ1-2, with TRBD1 identical over 12 bases. Trimming cost V 4 bases and J 8 bases; bases outside gene matches: 5. The CDR3 is 14 residues long. Germline CDR1 SGHAT, CDR2 FQNNGV. DNA of the CDR3: TGTGCCAGCAGCTGGGACAGGGGGCCGAACGGCTACACCTTC. It codes for CASSWDRGPNGYTF.

As concerns this clonotype: Relative to the germline gene, one junction end is altered; a read error may explain this. The V and J genes are TRBV28 and TRBJ2-3; perhaps D is TRBD1 or TRBD2 (8 bases each). The CDR3 consists of 17 residues. CDR1 is MDHEN, CDR2 SYDVKM, per germline. Written as DNA, the CDR3 is TGTGCCAGCAGTGGTGAGCGGGACAGGACTAGCACAGATACGCGGTATTTT. Translation gives CASSGERDRTSTDTRYF.

This clonotype was seen ten or more times. The V and J genes are TRBV9 and TRBJ2-2; D is unresolved. V shed 0 bases and J shed 6 bases, with 9 bases lying between them. Germline V CDR1 and CDR2: SGDLS, YYNGEE. CDR3 size: 14 residues. The CDR3 nucleotides are TGTGCCAGCAGCGTAGTTCAGATCCCCGGGGAGCTGTTTTTT. This encodes CASSVVQIPGELFF.

In its sample, this clonotype was seen many times. The chain links TRBV6-5 to TRBJ2-2; D unclear. The germline gives CDR1 MNHEY, CDR2 SVGAGI. Trimming removed 0 bases from V and 6 bases from J, with 8 bases in between. The CDR3 is 14 residues long. In nucleotides, the CDR3 is TGTGCCAGCAGTTACTCTATGAGCGCCGGGGAGCTGTTTTTT. It translates to CASSYSMSAGELFF.

This clonotype has only a few counts. The J gene is TRBJ1-1, the V gene TRBV5-1; weak D call: TRBD1 (6 bases). The germline CDR1 and CDR2 sequences are SGHRS and YFSETQ. Trimming removed 5 bases at V and 0 bases at J, with 17 bases between. This CDR3 is 16 amino acids long. The CDR3 DNA reads TGCGCCAGCAGAAAAGGGGGAGAGCTCGTGAACACTGAAGCTTTCTTT. It specifies CASRKGGELVNTEAFF.

In this sample, this clonotype turned up many times. The chain carries TRBV4-3 and TRBJ1-1; tentative D call: TRBD1 (5 bases). Germline CDR1 and CDR2: LGHNA and YSLEER. Trimming stripped 4 bases from V and 1 base from J, with 13 bases between. The CDR3 contains 15 residues. For the CDR3, the DNA is TGCGCCAGCAGCCGATCTGGGGGTAAGAACACTGAAGCTTTCTTT. Protein: CASSRSGGKNTEAFF.

This clonotype was observed at least ten times. V and J are TRBV28 and TRBJ2-5; perhaps TRBD2 as D (6 bases). V dropped 4 bases and J dropped 5 bases, with 17 bases sitting between them. Germline CDR1 MDHEN, CDR2 SYDVKM. There are 15 residues in the CDR3. DNA of the CDR3: TGTGCCAGCAGTTGGCAGCGTCCCCGGGGGGAGACCCAGTACTTC. Its protein is CASSWQRPRGETQYF.

The sample holds many counts of this clonotype. V gene TRBV20-1 combines with J gene TRBJ2-5; possibly TRBD1 for D (6 bases). With 0 bases removed from V and 5 bases from J, the gap between germline ends came to 10 bases. This CDR3 has 13 residues. CDR1 is DFQATT, CDR2 SNEGSKA, per germline (reference sequence). The chain's CDR3 is CSAREQGSETQYF. The CDR3 coding sequence is TGCAGTGCTAGAGAACAGGGATCGGAGACCCAGTACTTC.

This clonotype occurred many times. The CDR3 is CAWNLRQLEAFF. CDR3 sequence (DNA): TGTGCCTGGAATCTTAGGCAGTTGGAAGCTTTCTTT. The chain carries TRBV30 and TRBJ1-1, with D uncertain. Germline V CDR1 and CDR2: GTSNPN, SVGIG (reference sequence). The length of the CDR3 is 12 residues. Trimming shortened V by 4 bases and J by 8 bases, and 14 bases separated the two germline ends. The variable domain in full, completed from reference TRBV30 and TRBJ1-1, reads SQTIHQWPATLVQPVGSPLSLECTVEGTSNPNLYWYRQAAGRGLQLLFYSVGIGQISSEVPQNLSASRPQDRQFILSSKKLLLSDSGFYLCAWNLRQLEAFFGQGTRLTVV.

This clonotype showed up just a few times. The chain combines TRBV15 with TRBJ2-1, with 10 bases lining up with TRBD2. Near its end, the DNA agrees better with TRBJ2-7, so the J call may be wrong. Germline CDR1 is LNHNV and CDR2 is YYDKDF (reference sequence). The CDR3 is 15 amino acids. The CDR3 nucleotides read TGTGCCACCAGCAGAAGCGGGACTAGCGCGTATGAGCAGTACTTC. As protein: CATSRSGTSAYEQYF.